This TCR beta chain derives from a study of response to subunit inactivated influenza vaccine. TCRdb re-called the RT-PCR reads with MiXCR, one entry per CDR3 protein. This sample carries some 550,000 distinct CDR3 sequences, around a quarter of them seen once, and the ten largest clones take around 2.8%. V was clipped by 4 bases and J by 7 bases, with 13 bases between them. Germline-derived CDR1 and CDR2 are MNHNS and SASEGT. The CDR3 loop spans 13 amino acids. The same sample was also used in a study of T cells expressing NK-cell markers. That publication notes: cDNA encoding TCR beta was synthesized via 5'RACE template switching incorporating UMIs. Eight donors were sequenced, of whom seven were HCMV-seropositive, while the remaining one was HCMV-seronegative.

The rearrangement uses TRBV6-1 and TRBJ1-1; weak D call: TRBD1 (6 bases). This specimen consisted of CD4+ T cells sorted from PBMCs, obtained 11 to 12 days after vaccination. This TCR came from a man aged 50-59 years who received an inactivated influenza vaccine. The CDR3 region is CASSVGGAYEAFF. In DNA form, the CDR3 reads TGTGCCAGCAGTGTAGGGGGGGCCTATGAAGCTTTCTTT.